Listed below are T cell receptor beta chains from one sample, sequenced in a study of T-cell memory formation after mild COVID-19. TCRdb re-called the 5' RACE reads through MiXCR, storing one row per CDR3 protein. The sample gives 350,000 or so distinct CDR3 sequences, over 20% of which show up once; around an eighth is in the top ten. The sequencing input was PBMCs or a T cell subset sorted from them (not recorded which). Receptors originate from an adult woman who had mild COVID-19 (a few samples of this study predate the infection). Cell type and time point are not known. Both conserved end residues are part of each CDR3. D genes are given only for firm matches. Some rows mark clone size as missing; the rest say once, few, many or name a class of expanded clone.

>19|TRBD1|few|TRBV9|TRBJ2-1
CASSVVGQWFRGSYNEQFF
TGTGCCAGCAGCGTAGTGGGACAGTGGTTCCGAGGGTCATACAATGAGCAGTTCTTC
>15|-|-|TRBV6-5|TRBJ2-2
CASNPTWADTGELFF
TGTGCCAGCAACCCAACCTGGGCGGACACCGGGGAGCTGTTTTTT
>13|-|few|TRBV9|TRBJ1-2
CASSNPDIYGYTF
TGTGCCAGCAGCAATCCGGACATCTATGGCTACACCTTC
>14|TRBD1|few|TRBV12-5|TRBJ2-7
CASAQDRMNYEQYF
TGTGCTAGTGCCCAGGACAGGATGAACTACGAGCAGTACTTC
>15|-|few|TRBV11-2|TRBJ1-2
CASSLTLGANYGYTF
TGTGCCAGCAGCTTAACCCTGGGAGCTAACTATGGCTACACCTTC
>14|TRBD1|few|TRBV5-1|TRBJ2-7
CASSRKTGSYEQYF
TGCGCCAGCAGCAGAAAGACAGGGTCCTACGAGCAGTACTTC
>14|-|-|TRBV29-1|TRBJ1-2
CSVDWGGPNYGYTF
TGCAGCGTCGATTGGGGGGGCCCCAACTATGGCTACACCTTC
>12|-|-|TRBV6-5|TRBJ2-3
CASSGLTDTQYF
TGTGCCAGCAGCGGTCTCACAGATACGCAGTATTTT
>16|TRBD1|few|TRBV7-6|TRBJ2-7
CASSSGGTGGIHEQYF
TGTGCCAGCAGCTCTGGCGGGACAGGGGGTATCCACGAGCAGTACTTC
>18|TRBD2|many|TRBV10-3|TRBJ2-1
CAISDPGLAGVEYNEQFF
TGTGCCATCAGTGACCCGGGACTAGCGGGAGTAGAGTACAATGAGCAGTTCTTC
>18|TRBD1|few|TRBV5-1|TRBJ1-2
CASSLGDRDAFANYGYTF
TGCGCCAGCAGCTTGGGGGACAGGGATGCTTTCGCTAACTATGGCTACACCTTC
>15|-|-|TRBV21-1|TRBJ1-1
CASKIRDSMNTEAFF
TGTGCCAGCAAAATCCGGGACAGCATGAACACTGAAGCTTTCTTT
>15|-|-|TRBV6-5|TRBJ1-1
CASSRRGGMDTEAFF
TGTGCCAGCAGTCGTCGCGGAGGGATGGACACTGAAGCTTTCTTT
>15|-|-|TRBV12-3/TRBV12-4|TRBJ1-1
CASSLGGGQNTEAFF
TGTGCCAGCAGTTTAGGAGGGGGTCAGAACACTGAAGCTTTCTTT
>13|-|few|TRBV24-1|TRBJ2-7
CATSRGFVDEQYF
TGTGCCACCAGTAGGGGATTTGTCGACGAGCAGTACTTC
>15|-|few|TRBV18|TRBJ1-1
CASSPRDSRNTEAFF
TGTGCCAGCTCACCACGAGACAGTAGGAACACTGAAGCTTTCTTT
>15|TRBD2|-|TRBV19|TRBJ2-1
CASNPGLAGGTEQFF
TGTGCCAGTAACCCGGGACTAGCGGGGGGGACTGAGCAGTTCTTC
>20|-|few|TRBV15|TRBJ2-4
CATSRDQFQGITLAKNIQYF
TGTGCCACCAGCAGAGATCAGTTCCAGGGGATTACCCTAGCCAAAAACATTCAGTACTTC
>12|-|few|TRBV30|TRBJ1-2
CAWSVWRDGYTF
TGTGCCTGGAGTGTCTGGAGAGATGGCTACACCTTC
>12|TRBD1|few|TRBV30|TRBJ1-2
CAWSITGVGYTF
TGTGCCTGGAGTATAACAGGGGTCGGCTACACCTTC
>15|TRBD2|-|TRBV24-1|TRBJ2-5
CATSDQRGGQETQYF
TGTGCCACCAGTGATCAGCGGGGGGGACAAGAGACCCAGTACTTC
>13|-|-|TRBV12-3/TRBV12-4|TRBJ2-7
CASSPTGGNEQYF
TGTGCCAGCAGCCCAACCGGAGGGAACGAGCAGTACTTC
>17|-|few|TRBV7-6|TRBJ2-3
CASSRFSVDSPTDTQYF
TGTGCCAGCAGCCGATTCAGCGTGGACAGCCCCACAGATACGCAGTATTTT
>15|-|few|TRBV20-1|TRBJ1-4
CSASLAFATNEKLFF
TGCAGTGCTAGCTTGGCGTTCGCAACTAATGAAAAACTGTTTTTT
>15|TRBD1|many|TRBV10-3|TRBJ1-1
CAISDSDRGNTEAFF
TGTGCCATCAGTGACTCAGACAGGGGAAACACTGAAGCTTTCTTT
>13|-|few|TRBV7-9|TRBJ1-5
CASRVSSTGPQHF
TGTGCCAGCAGAGTCAGCTCTACGGGGCCCCAGCATTTT
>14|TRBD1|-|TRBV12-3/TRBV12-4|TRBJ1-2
CASSFQTGSNGYTF
TGTGCCAGCAGTTTCCAGACAGGGTCGAATGGCTACACCTTC
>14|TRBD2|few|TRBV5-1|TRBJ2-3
CASSFGAGDATQYF
TGCGCCAGCAGCTTCGGAGCGGGAGACGCTACGCAGTATTTT
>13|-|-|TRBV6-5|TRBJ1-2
CASSYDPNYGYTF
TGTGCCAGCAGTTACGATCCCAACTATGGCTACACCTTC
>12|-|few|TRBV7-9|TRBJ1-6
CASSLEISPLHF
TGTGCCAGCAGCTTAGAGATATCACCCCTCCACTTT
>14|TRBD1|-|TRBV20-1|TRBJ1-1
CSAQRAGTGGEAFF
TGCAGTGCCCAAAGAGCCGGGACAGGGGGTGAAGCTTTCTTT
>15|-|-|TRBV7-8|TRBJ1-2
CASSPGSNPRGGYTF
TGTGCCAGCAGCCCGGGGTCGAACCCGAGGGGTGGCTACACCTTC
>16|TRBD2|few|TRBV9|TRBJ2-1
CASSVGPSGRYDEQFF
TGTGCCAGCAGCGTAGGCCCTAGCGGGAGGTACGATGAGCAGTTCTTC
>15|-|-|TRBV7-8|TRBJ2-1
CASSLSGVFSNEQFF
TGTGCCAGCAGCTTATCAGGAGTGTTCTCCAATGAGCAGTTCTTC
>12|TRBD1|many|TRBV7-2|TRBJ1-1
CATGDRGTEAFF
TGTGCCACCGGAGACAGGGGCACTGAAGCTTTCTTT